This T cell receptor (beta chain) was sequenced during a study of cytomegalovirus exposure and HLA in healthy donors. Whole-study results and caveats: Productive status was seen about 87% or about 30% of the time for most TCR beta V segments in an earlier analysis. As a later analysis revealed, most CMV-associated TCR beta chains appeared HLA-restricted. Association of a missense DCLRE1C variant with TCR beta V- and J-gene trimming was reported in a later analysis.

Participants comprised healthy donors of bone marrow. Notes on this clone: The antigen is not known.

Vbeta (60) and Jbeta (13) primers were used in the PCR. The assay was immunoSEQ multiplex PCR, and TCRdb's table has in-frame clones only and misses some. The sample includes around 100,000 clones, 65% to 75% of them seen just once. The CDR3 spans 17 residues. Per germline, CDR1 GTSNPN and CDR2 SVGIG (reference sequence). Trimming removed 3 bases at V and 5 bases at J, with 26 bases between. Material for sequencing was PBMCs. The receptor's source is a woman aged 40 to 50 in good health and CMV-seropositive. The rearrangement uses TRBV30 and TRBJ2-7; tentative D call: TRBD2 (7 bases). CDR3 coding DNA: TGTGCCTGGAGGGCTCCTTTTAGGGGGGGCCCGTCCCACGAGCAGTACTTC. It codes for CAWRAPFRGGPSHEQYF. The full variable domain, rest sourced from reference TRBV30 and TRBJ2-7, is SQTIHQWPATLVQPVGSPLSLECTVEGTSNPNLYWYRQAAGRGLQLLFYSVGIGQISSEVPQNLSASRPQDRQFILSSKKLLLSDSGFYLCAWRAPFRGGPSHEQYFGPGTRLTVT.